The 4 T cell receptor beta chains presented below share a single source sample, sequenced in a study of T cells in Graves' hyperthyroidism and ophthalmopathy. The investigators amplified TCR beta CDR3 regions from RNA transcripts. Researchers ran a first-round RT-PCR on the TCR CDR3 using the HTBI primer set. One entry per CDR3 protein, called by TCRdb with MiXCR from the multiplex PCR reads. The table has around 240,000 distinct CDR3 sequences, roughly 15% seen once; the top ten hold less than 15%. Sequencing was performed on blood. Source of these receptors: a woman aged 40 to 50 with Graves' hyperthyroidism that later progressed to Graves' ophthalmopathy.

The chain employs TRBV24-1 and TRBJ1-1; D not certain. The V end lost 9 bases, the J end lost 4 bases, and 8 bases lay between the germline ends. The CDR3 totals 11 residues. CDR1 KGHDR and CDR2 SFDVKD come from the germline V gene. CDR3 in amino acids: CATSRGTEAFF. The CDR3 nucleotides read TGTGCCACCTCTAGAGGCACTGAAGCTTTCTTT.

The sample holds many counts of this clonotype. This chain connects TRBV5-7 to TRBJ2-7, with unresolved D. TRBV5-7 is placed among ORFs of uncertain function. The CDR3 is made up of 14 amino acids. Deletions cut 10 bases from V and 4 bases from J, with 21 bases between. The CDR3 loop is CAVPQPVGRYEQYF. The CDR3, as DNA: TGTGCCGTCCCCCAACCCGTGGGTCGATACGAGCAGTACTTC.

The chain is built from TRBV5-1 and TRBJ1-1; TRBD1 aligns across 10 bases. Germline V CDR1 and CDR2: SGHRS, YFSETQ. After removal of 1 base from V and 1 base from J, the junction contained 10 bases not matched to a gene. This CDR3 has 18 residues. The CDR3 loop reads CASSLIRQGATGNTEAFF. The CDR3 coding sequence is TGCGCCAGCAGCTTGATTAGACAGGGGGCGACGGGGAACACTGAAGCTTTCTTT.

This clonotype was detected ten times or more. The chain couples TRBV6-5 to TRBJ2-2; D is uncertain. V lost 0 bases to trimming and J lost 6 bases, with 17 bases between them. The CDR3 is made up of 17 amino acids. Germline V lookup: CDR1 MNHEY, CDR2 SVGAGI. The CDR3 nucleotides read TGTGCCAGCAGTTACTCGAAAGTAGTCCCGTTGGCCGGGGAGCTGTTTTTT. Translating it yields CASSYSKVVPLAGELFF.